This record concerns one T cell receptor beta chain sequence. Antigen specificity is unknown. Germline values: CDR1 MNHEY, CDR2 SMNVEV (reference sequence). The J segment lost 9 bases and the V segment lost 2 bases, leaving 5 bases of the junction unmatched. The CDR3 has 14 amino acids. This table comes from immunoSEQ multiplex PCR, and its TCRdb copy is limited to in-frame clones, with some not included. The sample yields 200,000 or so clones, over 70% seen once. This sample stems from a study of T cell responses to AZD1222 COVID-19 vaccine. Study conclusions and caveats: Two AZD1222 administrations were followed by greater Spike-specific TCR breadth and depth. Females made up more of the donors, who were largely white British, and clonal diversity may have come out too low. Reportedly, nearly half of unique spike TCRs recognized epitopes outside B.1.351/B.1.1.7 mutations.

The sequencing used peripheral blood, collected on day 0 of MenACWY control vaccination. This chain uses TRBV27 with TRBJ1-5; 9 nucleotides line up with TRBD1. The sequence derives from an adult in good health. The CDR3 reads CASSLTGGRRPQHF. DNA of the CDR3: TGTGCCAGCAGTTTAACAGGGGGCCGCCGGCCCCAGCATTTT.